This T cell receptor beta chain was recovered during a study of shared clonotypes between healthy human individuals. The overall study: In total, the donors were two women and three men aged 18 to 49. Donors had three CD4 naive, three CD4 memory, two CD8 naive and one CD8 memory plate apiece. The study, taken as a whole, reports: A reduction in generation probabilities was seen for non-shared clonotypes relative to those shared by all four donors.

The method was immunoSEQ multiplex PCR; TCRdb's version includes in-frame clones alone and lacks a portion of them. The table lists 2 million to 2.5 million clones, approximately 90% of them singletons, with about 0.41% in the top ten. Worth noting for this clone: Its antigen is undetermined.

The sequenced sample was naive CD4+ T cells from PBMCs. Subset indicated: CD45RA+ positively selected. The TCR sequence derives from a man younger than 35 in good health. Some clones in this sample may be carry-over from other donors' samples.

In DNA form, the CDR3 reads TGTGCCAGCAGCAGACAGGGGGGAGGAAACACCATATATTTT. This sequence encodes CASSRQGGGNTIYF. The chain carries TRBV5-8 and TRBJ1-3; 9 bases are shared with TRBD1. J lost 4 bases, V lost 4 bases, and 3 bases had no gene match. CDR3 length: 14 residues. Germline CDR1 SGHTS, CDR2 YDEGEE.